This T cell receptor beta chain was captured in a study of T cell responses to AZD1222 COVID-19 vaccine. Sequencing used immunoSEQ multiplex PCR; TCRdb keeps in-frame clones, though not all of them. The profile shows under 80,000 clones, roughly 80% of them singletons. Comments on this clone: Its antigen is still unknown.

The CDR3 runs 12 residues. Trimming took 9 bases from V and 1 from J; bases not matched to a gene: 3. Germline CDR1 is LNHNV and CDR2 is YYDKDF (reference sequence). Whole-study results and caveats: The repertoires were collected only after the peak T cell response.

Sequenced here: peripheral blood, sampled on day 0 of AZD1222 vaccination. The chain employs TRBV15 and TRBJ2-7; TRBD1 matches 7 bases. The receptor was isolated from an adult in good health. The CDR3 loop is CATRQGSYEQYF. CDR3 sequence (DNA): TGTGCCACACGACAGGGATCCTACGAGCAGTACTTC.